These 23 T cell receptor beta chains were sequenced from one sample in a study of T-cell memory formation after mild COVID-19. One entry per CDR3 protein results from TCRdb running MiXCR on the 5' RACE reads. The data hold more than 300,000 distinct CDR3 sequences, with over 11% observed a single time. Sequencing was done on a sample of PBMCs or a T cell subset sorted from them (not recorded which). Receptor source: a man between 18 and 29 years old who had mild COVID-19 (a few samples of this study predate the infection). Cell type and time point are not known.

This clonotype was observed a few times. The chain joins TRBV18 to TRBJ2-1, with D hard to call. The CDR3 is 16 amino acids. V was shortened by 6 bases and J by 3 bases, with 18 bases between the two germline ends. CDR1 is KGHSH, CDR2 LQKENI, per germline. DNA of the CDR3: TGTGCCAGCTCGCCGAAGGTGGGGTTTTTCTACAATGAGCAGTTCTTC. As protein: CASSPKVGFFYNEQFF.

This clonotype showed up just a few times. This chain links TRBV5-1 with TRBJ2-3; 12 bases match TRBD2. Germline V gene data show CDR1 as SGHRS and CDR2 as YFSETQ. The trim removed 5 bases at V and 4 bases at J, leaving 8 bases unmatched. This CDR3 spans 16 amino acids. Here the CDR3 reads CASRPTSGGLSDTQYF. In DNA, the CDR3 is TGCGCCAGCAGACCTACTAGCGGGGGGTTATCAGATACGCAGTATTTT. The full variable domain, rest sourced from reference TRBV5-1 and TRBJ2-3, is KAGVTQTPRYLIKTRGQQVTLSCSPISGHRSVSWYQQTPGQGLQFLFEYFSETQRNKGNFPGRFSGRQFSNSRSEMNVSTLELGDSALYLCASRPTSGGLSDTQYFGPGTRLTVL.

This sequence joins TRBV11-3 and TRBJ2-5; D possibly corresponds to TRBD2 (6 bases). Deletions cut 5 bases from V and 1 base from J, with 11 bases between. The CDR3 has 14 amino acids. The V gene's germline CDR1 is SGHNT and CDR2 YENEEA. CDR3 sequence: CASSEGTRQETQYF. CDR3 in DNA: TGTGCCAGCAGCGAGGGGACTCGCCAAGAGACCCAGTACTTC.

There are a few counts of this clonotype. This chain links TRBV2 with TRBJ2-7; D is perhaps TRBD1 (5 bases). Trimming shortened V by 4 bases and J by 6 bases, and 13 bases separated the two germline ends. The CDR3 extends over 13 amino acids. Looked up from germline, CDR1 is SNHLY and CDR2 is FYNNEI. The CDR3 sequence: CASSAQGLVEQYV. The CDR3 DNA is TGTGCCAGCAGTGCGCAGGGTTTGGTCGAGCAGTACGTC.

This clonotype was seen ten or more times. This chain joins TRBV5-1 and TRBJ2-3, with TRBD2 identical over 8 bases. V lost 3 bases to trimming and J lost 4 bases; unmatched junction nucleotides: 1. The CDR3 length is 13 residues. Germline V gene lookup returns CDR1 SGHRS and CDR2 YFSETQ. The CDR3 here is CASSSGGPDTQYF. CDR3 DNA sequence: TGCGCCAGCAGCTCGGGGGGGCCAGATACGCAGTATTTT.

The chain employs TRBV5-1 and TRBJ2-1; TRBD1 matches 8 bases. From germline, CDR1 is SGHRS and CDR2 YFSETQ. With V trimmed by 3 bases and J by 0 bases, 2 bases remained unmatched. The CDR3 totals 15 residues. CDR3 DNA sequence: TGCGCCAGCAGCTGGGGGACAGGCTCCTACAATGAGCAGTTCTTC. It encodes CASSWGTGSYNEQFF.

V and J are TRBV7-2 and TRBJ2-7; no clear D gene. Germline V gene lookup returns CDR1 SGHTA and CDR2 FQGNSA. The CDR3 has 13 residues. V shed 8 bases and J shed 0 bases, with 11 bases lying between them. The CDR3 is CASWAPSSYEQYF. In DNA, the CDR3 is TGTGCCAGCTGGGCCCCTAGCTCCTACGAGCAGTACTTC.

This clonotype showed up just a few times. J is TRBJ2-5 and V is TRBV29-1; D tentatively reads TRBD1 or TRBD2 (7 bases each). Between the trimmed V and J ends, which lost 4 bases and 5 bases, there was a span of 14 bases. Germline loops: CDR1 SQVTM, CDR2 ANQGSEA. The CDR3 is 13 amino acids. The CDR3 DNA sequence: TGCAGCGTTGGCAGGGGGGGGCCGGAGACCCAGTACTTC. Its translation is CSVGRGGPETQYF.

The chain links TRBV5-1 to TRBJ1-1, with 10 bases that match TRBD1. Trimming took 4 bases from V and 1 from J; bases not matched to a gene: 4. The CDR3 has 15 amino acids. Germline assignment: CDR1 SGHRS and CDR2 YFSETQ. The CDR3 protein is CASSRGDRGNTEAFF. The CDR3 DNA is TGCGCCAGCAGCCGGGGGGACAGGGGGAACACTGAAGCTTTCTTT.

This chain connects TRBV20-1 to TRBJ1-2; possibly TRBD1 for D (5 bases). Trimming cost V 7 bases and J 6 bases, with 12 bases left between them. Germline V lookup: CDR1 DFQATT, CDR2 SNEGSKA (reference sequence). This CDR3 comprises 11 residues. In DNA form, the CDR3 reads TGCAGTGTGAGGGGCACCCATGGCTACACCTTC. As protein: CSVRGTHGYTF.

The V call is TRBV20-1, the J call TRBJ2-1; 12 bases match TRBD1. V gave up 5 bases and J gave up 11 bases; unmatched junction bases: 1. The CDR3 extends over 11 amino acids. From germline, CDR1 is DFQATT and CDR2 SNEGSKA (reference sequence). CDR3 DNA: TGCAGTGCTGGGACAGGGGGCCAGCAGTTCTTC. It encodes CSAGTGGQQFF.

The CDR3 sequence is CASSPASVGADSNQPQHF. The CDR3 DNA reads TGTGCCAGCAGCCCAGCCTCCGTTGGGGCAGATAGCAATCAGCCCCAGCATTTT. The genes are TRBV4-2 and TRBJ1-5, with D possibly matching TRBD1 (5 bases). Germline values: CDR1 LGHNA, CDR2 YNFKEQ. The CDR3 covers 18 residues. V was pared by 4 bases and J by 0 bases, with 19 bases between.

This clonotype was observed a few times. The chain combines TRBV2 with TRBJ1-5; D not resolved. CDR3 length: 17 residues. Germline CDR1 SNHLY, CDR2 FYNNEI. The V gene lost 6 bases and the J gene lost 3 bases, with 21 bases spanning the gap. CDR3 residues: CASRLLDGNSFNQPQHF. CDR3 coding DNA: TGTGCCAGCAGACTCCTCGATGGGAACAGCTTCAATCAGCCCCAGCATTTT.

The chain links TRBV29-1 to TRBJ1-2, with D perhaps TRBD1 (6 bases). This CDR3 comprises 13 residues. Between the trimmed V and J ends, which lost 2 bases and 1 base, there was a span of 8 bases. Germline CDR1 is SQVTM and CDR2 is ANQGSEA. The CDR3 coding sequence is TGCAGCGTTGAATCAGGGGATAACTATGGCTACACCTTC. Its protein is CSVESGDNYGYTF.

There are a few counts of this clonotype. The V call is TRBV5-1, the J call TRBJ2-3; perhaps TRBD2 as D (6 bases). Germline V lookup: CDR1 SGHRS, CDR2 YFSETQ. The CDR3 runs to 12 residues. Trimming shortened V by 8 bases and J by 4 bases, and 11 bases separated the two germline ends. Here the CDR3 reads CARISGADTQYF. CDR3 in DNA: TGCGCCAGGATATCGGGGGCAGATACGCAGTATTTT. Full variable domain (rest looked up from reference TRBV5-1 and TRBJ2-3): KAGVTQTPRYLIKTRGQQVTLSCSPISGHRSVSWYQQTPGQGLQFLFEYFSETQRNKGNFPGRFSGRQFSNSRSEMNVSTLELGDSALYLCARISGADTQYFGPGTRLTVL.

This clonotype came up a few times. The chain has TRBV7-2 and TRBJ2-7; unclear D gene. The V gene lost 1 base and the J gene lost 3 bases, with 10 bases spanning the gap. CDR1 is SGHTA, CDR2 FQGNSA, per germline. The CDR3 consists of 14 residues. The CDR3 bases are TGTGCCAGCAGCTTAGGAGCCTCTTTCTACGAGCAGTACGTC. It is translated as CASSLGASFYEQYV.

In its sample, this clonotype was seen many times. The chain has TRBV27 and TRBJ2-3; D unclear. The germline CDR1 and CDR2 sequences are MNHEY and SMNVEV (reference sequence). V was shortened by 0 bases and J by 4 bases, with 5 bases between the two germline ends. The CDR3 loop spans 13 amino acids. The CDR3 DNA reads TGTGCCAGCAGTTTATCGTCGGCAGATACGCAGTATTTT. Translating it yields CASSLSSADTQYF.

The V gene is TRBV6-5, the J gene TRBJ2-1; D may be TRBD1 or TRBD2 (5 bases each). Trimming left V 5 bases short and J 9 bases short, with 20 bases between. The CDR3 totals 15 residues. Germline V gene lookup returns CDR1 MNHEY and CDR2 SVGAGI. For the CDR3, the DNA is TGTGCCAGCAGTCACCCCTCTGAGTACGGGGCTGAGCAGTTCTTC. Its protein is CASSHPSEYGAEQFF.

The chain is built from TRBV24-1 and TRBJ2-7; D ambiguous. Germline values: CDR1 KGHDR, CDR2 SFDVKD. The CDR3 contains 14 residues. Trimming took off 5 bases at V and 1 base at J, with 11 bases between the two ends. DNA of the CDR3: TGTGCCACCAGTGGCCTCACCGAGTCCTACGAGCAGTACTTC. Translated, it gives CATSGLTESYEQYF.

This clonotype was counted between two and nine times. CDR3 amino acids: CASSQAPTENTEAFF. The DNA for the CDR3 is TGCGCCAGCAGCCAAGCCCCGACAGAGAACACTGAAGCTTTCTTT. The rearrangement joins TRBV4-1 to TRBJ1-1, with D possibly TRBD1 on 5 matching bases. Germline V lookup: CDR1 MGHRA, CDR2 YSYEKL. The CDR3 runs 15 residues. V was shortened by 1 base and J by 1 base, with 10 bases between the two germline ends.

The V and J genes are TRBV4-1 and TRBJ2-5, with 7 bases identical to TRBD1. After removal of 1 base from V and 5 bases from J, the junction contained 10 bases not matched to a gene. Germline V gene data show CDR1 as MGHRA and CDR2 as YSYEKL. The CDR3 is 16 amino acids. The DNA for the CDR3 is TGCGCCAGCAGCCAAGTGGTAGGGGGCCCCCGGGAGACCCAGTACTTC. Encoded protein: CASSQVVGGPRETQYF.

The V call is TRBV7-2, the J call TRBJ1-2; D gene unclear. The CDR3 has 18 residues. V shed 5 bases and J shed 4 bases, with 26 bases lying between them. Germline CDR1 SGHTA, CDR2 FQGNSA. The CDR3 nucleotides read TGTGCCAGCAGCCGCTCGGGCCTTTCCCCGGTGGAGAGCTATGGCTACACCTTC. Its translation is CASSRSGLSPVESYGYTF.

This chain connects TRBV4-1 to TRBJ2-3, with no clear D. V was clipped by 0 bases and J by 1 base, with 11 bases between them. CDR3 size: 16 residues. Germline lookup yields CDR1 MGHRA and CDR2 YSYEKL. CDR3 sequence (DNA): TGCGCCAGCAGCCAAGAAGACGGCGGAGGCACAGATACGCAGTATTTT. It codes for CASSQEDGGGTDTQYF.